Each of the 27 T cell receptor beta chains below was sequenced from the same sample in a study of response to subunit inactivated influenza vaccine. MiXCR, applied by TCRdb to the RT-PCR reads, yields one record per CDR3 protein. Here the sample spans 860,000 or so distinct CDR3 sequences, about 20% being singletons. Sample: PBMCs from blood, taken 5 days after vaccination. Receptors originate from a man between 50 and 59 years old who received an inactivated influenza vaccine.

This clonotype was counted ten times or more. The J gene is TRBJ2-2, the V gene TRBV5-1; D assignment may be TRBD1 or TRBD2 (5 bases each). CDR3 length: 15 residues. Germline assignment: CDR1 SGHRS and CDR2 YFSETQ. The V end lost 7 bases, the J end lost 2 bases, and 15 bases lay between the germline ends. The CDR3 sequence is CASGLRGANTGELFF. CDR3 in DNA: TGCGCCAGCGGCCTAAGGGGAGCCAACACCGGGGAGCTGTTTTTT.

This clonotype occurred a few times. The genes are TRBV20-1 and TRBJ2-5, with 7 bases matching TRBD1. The germline V gene encodes CDR1 DFQATT and CDR2 SNEGSKA (reference sequence). J lost 4 bases, V lost 3 bases, and 5 bases had no gene match. The CDR3 has 13 amino acids. The CDR3 coding sequence is TGCAGTGCTAGCAAACAGGGGATAGAGACCCAGTACTTC. Its protein product is CSASKQGIETQYF.

This clonotype was seen many times. The junction departs from germline at one end; a sequencing error may be responsible. The chain carries TRBV27 and TRBJ2-5; the D call may be TRBD1 or TRBD2 (5 bases each). The CDR3 length is 14 residues. From germline, CDR1 is MNHEY and CDR2 SMNVEV (reference sequence). In DNA, the CDR3 is TGCGCCAGCAGCCGAGGGACGGGACAAGAGACCCAGTACTTC. Translation gives CASSRGTGQETQYF.

Concerning this clonotype itself: Just one base apart from a much larger clone, this may be a read error. The CDR3 ends on some other residue instead of the conserved phenylalanine or tryptophan, so this is likely a read error. CDR3 sequence reads: CASSLGTTPPVQFL. In nucleotides, the CDR3 is TGTGCCAGCAGCTTGGGGACTACTCCGCCGGTGCAGTTCTTG. This rearrangement joins TRBV5-5 to TRBJ2-1, with D tentatively TRBD2 (6 bases). The CDR3 consists of 14 residues. Germline loops: CDR1 SGHKS, CDR2 YYEKEE (reference sequence). Trimming stripped 0 bases from V and 12 bases from J, with 16 bases between.

The chain uses TRBV6-1 and TRBJ2-1; 9 positions match TRBD1. Germline loops: CDR1 MNHNS, CDR2 SASEGT. The CDR3 covers 14 residues. V shed 7 bases and J 4 bases; nucleotides not matched to a gene: 5. The CDR3 coding sequence is TGTGCCAGCAACAGACAGGGGGTATACAATGAGCAGTTCTTC. It specifies CASNRQGVYNEQFF.

V gene TRBV7-9 combines with J gene TRBJ2-7; D unresolved. The CDR3 contains 12 residues. CDR1 is SEHNR, CDR2 FQNEAQ, per germline (reference sequence). V lost 2 bases, J lost 3 bases, and 5 bases lay in between. As DNA, the CDR3 is TGTGCCAGCAGCTTACTTAACTACGAGCAGTACTTC. It is translated as CASSLLNYEQYF.

The sample holds a few counts of this clonotype. The V gene is TRBV4-3, the J gene TRBJ2-1, with 8 positions matching TRBD1. Germline-derived CDR1 and CDR2 are LGHNA and YSLEER. This CDR3 spans 16 amino acids. The trim removed 4 bases at V and 6 bases at J, leaving 11 bases unmatched. The CDR3 DNA follows: TGCGCCAGCAGCCCAAATTCCCTGGACAGGGTCAATGAGCAGTTCTTC. It yields the protein CASSPNSLDRVNEQFF.

This chain links TRBV24-1 with TRBJ2-1; 12 positions agree with TRBD1. Unmatched junction bases numbered 10, after V lost 1 base and J lost 7 bases. Germline V gene lookup returns CDR1 KGHDR and CDR2 SFDVKD. CDR3 length equals 18 residues. CDR3 protein: CATSDFRGRDRGPNEQFF. For the CDR3, the DNA is TGTGCCACCAGTGATTTTCGGGGGCGGGACAGGGGGCCAAATGAGCAGTTCTTC.

This clonotype was counted a few times. The chain employs TRBV10-3 and TRBJ2-7; 8 bases match TRBD2. CDR3 size: 15 residues. Germline V gene lookup returns CDR1 ENHRY and CDR2 SYGVKD. After removal of 6 bases from V and 2 bases from J, the junction contained 9 bases not matched to a gene. Written as DNA, the CDR3 is TGTGCCATCAGGACGAGTGGCGGGAGGACCTACGAGCAGTACTTC. Its protein product is CAIRTSGGRTYEQYF.

CDR3 in amino acids: CASSYRDRVTDTQYF. CDR3 DNA sequence: TGTGCCAGCAGTTACCGGGACAGGGTCACGGATACGCAGTATTTT. V usage is TRBV27 and J usage is TRBJ2-3, with 9 bases matching TRBD1. Germline V lookup: CDR1 MNHEY, CDR2 SMNVEV (reference sequence). After removal of 4 bases from V and 6 bases from J, the junction contained 8 bases not matched to a gene. This CDR3 comprises 15 residues.

This clonotype was counted only a few times. The V call is TRBV7-6, the J call TRBJ2-1; TRBD1 matches 9 bases. The germline CDR1 and CDR2 sequences are SGHVS and FNYEAQ. The V and J ends lost 3 bases and 9 bases, in that order; junction bases with no gene match: 9. The CDR3 totals 15 residues. In DNA, the CDR3 is TGTGCCAGCAGCTTTTCGGGACAGGGTTGGAGTGAGCAGTTCTTC. Translated, it gives CASSFSGQGWSEQFF.

The sample holds a few counts of this clonotype. The CDR3 protein is CSASSLSPFGGSGRAHEQYF. CDR3 DNA: TGCAGTGCTAGTTCCCTATCGCCGTTTGGAGGTAGCGGGAGGGCCCACGAGCAGTACTTC. The V call is TRBV20-1, the J call TRBJ2-7; 11 nucleotides match TRBD2. J lost 5 bases, V lost 3 bases, and 24 bases had no gene match. This CDR3 has 20 residues. Germline CDR1 DFQATT, CDR2 SNEGSKA (reference sequence).

This sequence joins TRBV7-3 and TRBJ2-3, with 7 bases identical to TRBD2. This CDR3 spans 15 amino acids. Trimming at V came to 1 base and at J to 2 bases, leaving 3 bases not matched to a gene. Germline CDR1 is SGHTA and CDR2 is FQGTGA. In DNA, the CDR3 is TGTGCCAGCAGCTTAAGAGGGACTAACACAGATACGCAGTATTTT. Translation gives CASSLRGTNTDTQYF. The whole variable domain, filled in from reference TRBV7-3 and TRBJ2-3, reads GAGVSQTPSNKVTEKGKYVELRCDPISGHTALYWYRQSLGQGPEFLIYFQGTGAADDSGLPNDRFFAVRPEGSVSTLKIQRTERGDSAVYLCASSLRGTNTDTQYFGPGTRLTVL.

This clonotype appeared a few times. The chain is built from TRBV6-1 and TRBJ2-7; TRBD2 matches at 7 bases. CDR3 length: 14 residues. J lost 4 bases, V lost 6 bases, and 9 bases had no gene match. Germline V gene data show CDR1 as MNHNS and CDR2 as SASEGT. Here the CDR3 DNA reads TGTGCCAGCAGCTCACAACTAGCGTTATACGAGCAGTACTTC. It yields the protein CASSSQLALYEQYF.

The chain links TRBV27 to TRBJ2-7, with unresolved D. V was shortened by 0 bases and J by 1 base, with 7 bases between the two germline ends. CDR1 is MNHEY, CDR2 SMNVEV, per germline (reference sequence). The CDR3 covers 14 residues. CDR3 DNA: TGTGCCAGCAGTTTATCGGCCGGTTCCTACGAGCAGTACTTC. It codes for CASSLSAGSYEQYF.

This clonotype was detected only a few times. The chain uses TRBV5-1 and TRBJ1-5, with D hard to call. CDR1 SGHRS and CDR2 YFSETQ come from the germline V gene. The CDR3 is made up of 14 amino acids. Trimming removed 2 bases from V and 3 bases from J, with 9 bases in between. CDR3 DNA: TGCGCCAGCAGCTTCCTCTCTTCCAATCAGCCCCAGCATTTT. It translates to CASSFLSSNQPQHF.

This clonotype was recorded many times. V gene TRBV25-1 combines with J gene TRBJ2-3, with 8 positions matching TRBD1. This CDR3 comprises 15 residues. Germline V gives CDR1 MGHDK, CDR2 SYGVNS. V was pared by 4 bases and J by 0 bases, with 3 bases of the junction left unmatched. CDR3 in DNA: TGTGCCAGCAGTGGGACAGGGTTGAGCACAGATACGCAGTATTTT. This gives the protein CASSGTGLSTDTQYF. Looking up the rest from reference TRBV25-1 and TRBJ2-3 gives the full variable domain: EADIYQTPRYLVIGTGKKITLECSQTMGHDKMYWYQQDPGMELHLIHYSYGVNSTEKGDLSSESTVSRIRTEHFPLTLESARPSHTSQYLCASSGTGLSTDTQYFGPGTRLTVL.

This clonotype has just a few counts. The chain couples TRBV3-1 to TRBJ2-1; the D call may be TRBD1 or TRBD2 (5 bases each). The CDR3 totals 14 residues. The V end lost 3 bases, the J end lost 8 bases, and 14 bases lay between the germline ends. Per germline, CDR1 LGHDT and CDR2 YNNKEL (reference sequence). CDR3 loop: CASSQGVGTDEQFF. In nucleotides, the CDR3 is TGTGCCAGCAGCCAGGGGGTGGGAACGGATGAGCAGTTCTTC.

This sequence joins TRBV20-1 and TRBJ2-7; 8 positions agree with TRBD2. The trim removed 3 bases at V and 6 bases at J, leaving 13 bases unmatched. Germline V gives CDR1 DFQATT, CDR2 SNEGSKA (reference sequence). The CDR3 spans 15 residues. The CDR3 DNA sequence: TGCAGTGCTAGTAGACCCGAAGCGGGAGATGGCGAGCAGTACTTC. Translating gives CSASRPEAGDGEQYF.

There are a few counts of this clonotype. This chain connects TRBV29-1 to TRBJ1-2; 7 positions match TRBD1. V dropped 1 base and J dropped 6; count of bases not matched to a gene: 14. Germline CDR1 SQVTM, CDR2 ANQGSEA. CDR3 length equals 16 residues. The CDR3 reads CSVEVATQGFVHGYTF. The CDR3 nucleotides are TGCAGCGTTGAAGTGGCCACACAGGGGTTTGTCCATGGCTACACCTTC.

This clonotype was detected a few times. The gene calls are TRBV7-9 and TRBJ2-7; 8 nucleotides match TRBD1. In germline, CDR1 is SEHNR, CDR2 FQNEAQ (reference sequence). This CDR3 is built from 15 residues. Losses at the gene ends were 1 base for V and 4 bases for J; bases not matched to a gene: 6. In DNA form, the CDR3 reads TGTGCCAGCAGCTTAGTAGGACAGGGTCAGTACGAGCAGTACTTC. Protein product: CASSLVGQGQYEQYF.

The chain links TRBV12-3 or TRBV12-4 to TRBJ2-2, with no clear D. There are 17 residues in the CDR3. V dropped 11 bases and J dropped 1 base, with 23 bases sitting between them. CDR3 coding DNA: TGTGCCTTCAGTTTCGGGCTCTCCACAGAGAACACCGGGGAGCTGTTTTTT. Translation: CAFSFGLSTENTGELFF.

The V gene is TRBV20-1, the J gene TRBJ2-1, with 10 bases that match TRBD2. The CDR3 spans 16 residues. Germline-derived CDR1 and CDR2 are DFQATT and SNEGSKA (reference sequence). After removal of 5 bases from V and 5 bases from J, the junction contained 12 bases not matched to a gene. The CDR3 DNA sequence: TGCAGTGCTGAAGAACGAAGCGGGAGGGCCGACAATGAGCAGTTCTTC. Encoded protein: CSAEERSGRADNEQFF.

This clonotype was seen ten or more times. The chain combines TRBV12-3 or TRBV12-4 with TRBJ2-3; D might be TRBD1 or TRBD2, each matching 5 bases. This CDR3 region has 16 residues. The V and J ends lost 1 base and 2 bases respectively, with 13 bases between them. The CDR3 sequence: CASSLDLGTLTDTQYF. The CDR3 nucleotides are TGTGCCAGCAGTTTAGATCTGGGGACCCTCACAGATACGCAGTATTTT.

This clonotype has a handful of counts. The chain recombines TRBV7-8 with TRBJ1-5; 7 bases agree with TRBD1. The CDR3 is 15 residues long. V was pared by 2 bases and J by 6 bases, with 7 bases of the junction left unmatched. Germline V lookup: CDR1 SGHVS, CDR2 FQNEAQ. The CDR3 DNA follows: TGTGCCAGCAGCTTACGGCAGGGGGTAACTCAGCCCCAGCATTTT. Protein product: CASSLRQGVTQPQHF. Using reference TRBV7-8 and TRBJ1-5 for the parts outside the CDR3, the full variable domain is GAGVSQSPRYKVAKRGQDVALRCDPISGHVSLFWYQQALGQGPEFLTYFQNEAQLDKSGLPSDRFFAERPEGSVSTLKIQRTQQEDSAVYLCASSLRQGVTQPQHFGDGTRLSIL.

As for this clonotype: A junction end diverges from the germline sequence, so it may reflect a read error. V is TRBV7-2 and J is TRBJ2-3, with TRBD1 as a possible D gene (6 bases). This CDR3 region has 16 residues. Germline CDR1 reads SGHTA; CDR2 reads FQGNSA. The CDR3 here is CAGSLGGPVSTDTQYF. CDR3 nucleotide sequence: TGTGCCGGCAGCTTAGGGGGACCGGTTAGCACAGATACGCAGTATTTT.

V is TRBV25-1 and J is TRBJ2-7; D is ambiguous. Trimming pared 3 bases from V and 2 bases from J, leaving 5 bases between. Germline CDR1 and CDR2: MGHDK and SYGVNS. The CDR3 has 12 amino acids. The CDR3 region is CASSEAAYEQYF. The CDR3 nucleotides read TGTGCCAGCAGTGAGGCAGCCTACGAGCAGTACTTC.